This TCR beta chain was identified during a study of blood T cell repertoires in COVID-19. Whole-study context: Samples taken during acute and convalescent COVID-19 were collected in the United States, Italy and Spain.

This CDR3 is built from 11 residues. Germline V gives CDR1 SEHNR, CDR2 FQNEAQ (reference sequence). Germline trimming cut 5 bases from V and 14 bases from J; bases unmatched to any gene: 5. Assay used: immunoSEQ multiplex PCR; TCRdb lists only in-frame clones, some missing. Altogether approximately 34,000 clones are present, roughly 84% being singletons, with the ten largest covering over 11%. The TCR was taken from a man in his fifties or sixties with active COVID-19. J is TRBJ1-5 and V is TRBV7-9, with 8 bases matching TRBD1. The sequenced sample was peripheral blood. The CDR3 region is CASSRGQVKHF. Written as DNA, the CDR3 is TGTGCCAGCAGCAGGGGACAGGTAAAGCATTTT.